What follows is one T cell receptor (beta chain) and its context. Its antigen specificity is not known. No base quality information exists; no much larger clone differs at one position. This sample is part of a study of vaccination and CD4 T cells after COVID-19 (dated by TCRdb to between 2020 and 2023). Notes on the research overall: Convalescent patients had a positive SARS-CoV-2 result on nasal swab PCR, and of these patients, several had mild disease and one had severe disease. Participants got two doses of the Pfizer-BioNTech BNT162b2 vaccine (n=8) or two doses of the Moderna mRNA-1273 vaccine (n=2). The convalescent cohort comprised six males and four females, including two Hispanic individuals, seven Caucasians, two Asians and one multiracial person. Post-vaccine blood samples were obtained a median of about 77 days after the second vaccine dose, with a range of roughly 14 to 241 days. Post-COVID blood samples were collected from convalescent patients a median of around 100 days after diagnosis, with a range of about 35 to 170 days. In control cultures, a CEFX viral epitope pool was used as positive control, an HIV-1 Nef peptide pool was used as negative control, or no peptide was added. The cultures were stimulated with overlapping spike peptide pools from SARS-CoV-2 and from the common cold coronaviruses HCoV-NL63, HCoV-OC43 and HCoV-229E. In around 9 COVID-19 convalescent patients and a few infection-naive healthy vaccine recipients, researchers compared the spike-specific CD4+ TCR repertoire from before mRNA vaccination with the repertoire from after. The research as a whole found: The number of convalescent patients in the study was relatively small, and the study did not examine early timepoints following natural infection. Among the post-vaccine SARS-CoV-2-reactive clones in convalescent patients, a median approximately 86% showed up only after vaccination, which suggests vaccine-specific priming. In convalescent patients, nearly all vaccine-specific clones (304 of 307) were found to be mono-reactive for SARS-CoV-2 spike rather than cross-reactive with common cold coronaviruses. An increase in the median number of SARS-CoV-2-reactive clonotypes from approximately 20 after infection to a few dozen after vaccination was observed, but the change was not found to be significant.

V is reduced by 7 bases and J by 0 bases, leaving a spacing of 10 bases between them. Spanning cysteine to phenylalanine, the CDR3 consists of 15 amino acids. The only DNA kept is the CDR3, 45 bases in frame from the first base. Reading the germline V gene gives CDR1 MNHNS and CDR2 SASEGT. This specimen's treatment or condition label, per the study, means: approximately nine-day PBMC culture with coronavirus spike peptide pools or control peptides (ViraFEST assay). The ViraFEST assay, used in the study, expanded antigen-specific T cells with peptide pools and then identified the expanded clonotypes through TCR sequencing. The convalescent patients' positive SARS-CoV-2 PCR tests were from March to December 2020, which was before the Alpha, Beta and Delta variants emerged in the United States. Each well held two million PBMCs cultured with 10 ug/ml peptide pools in IMDM containing 5% human AB serum and 7.5 to 10 IU/ml IL-2. On days 3 and 7, half of the culture medium was replaced with fresh IL-2-containing medium. CD4+ T cells were isolated after about nine days of culture through negative selection using the EasySep CD4+ T cell isolation kit. Ficoll-Paque Plus gradient centrifugation was used to isolate PBMCs from whole blood, and the isolated PBMCs were then either used fresh or cryopreserved at -140C. Culture conditions were generally each tested in triplicate wells.

The method was PCR. DNA from cultured CD4+ T cells was subjected to TCR sequencing with the Oncomine TCR Beta short-read assay at the Johns Hopkins FTIC core. Genomic DNA was extracted from the cultured CD4+ T cells with the QIAamp micro DNA kit. Oncomine TCR Beta libraries from cultured CD4+ T cells were pooled with unique dual indexes and sequenced on an Illumina iSeq 100. On the study's bioinformatics: Non-productive sequences were filtered out, and CDR3s that did not start with C, did not end with F or W, or were shorter than 7 amino acids were discarded. Antigen-specific clonotypes were identified with the MANAFEST web application by comparing peptide-stimulated wells with reference and other culture wells. For a clone to be called positive, the clone needed an FDR below 0.05, an odds ratio above 5, and a productive frequency above 0.1% in at least two of three replicate wells. A clonotype counted as cross-reactive if it showed significant expansion both in the SARS-CoV-2 spike wells and in at least one common cold coronavirus spike condition. Using R version 3.6.1, CDR3 homology was evaluated through Levenshtein distances (stringdist) along with unrooted phylogenetic trees (ape). TCRdb's own reprocessing of the public reads used fastp at Q25 and MiXCR and kept productive beta chains. Under each unique CDR3 protein, matching rows form one entry showing the most common genes and DNA. These V and J calls are TCRdb output, not the study's own analysis. For this sample the table gives tens of thousands of distinct CDR3 sequences, of which around three quarters were detected only once. About 9% of the sample comes from the top ten.

The chain links TRBV6-1 with TRBJ2-6; the D gene lacks a confident call. Sequenced input: CD4+ T cells from blood, cultured in vitro. The origin of this receptor is a human donor who had recovered from COVID-19. Here is the DNA: TGTGCCAGCATGTCCTACAGCTCTGGGGCCAACGTCCTGACTTTC. It translates as CASMSYSSGANVLTF.